This TCR beta chain was sequenced for a study of blood T cell repertoires in COVID-19. The V end lost 2 bases, the J end lost 1 base, and 7 bases lay between the germline ends. Germline V gives CDR1 SGHDN, CDR2 FVKESK. The CDR3 is made up of 14 amino acids. Sequencing was performed with immunoSEQ multiplex PCR; in TCRdb, only in-frame clones are kept and a portion is missing. This table holds a few hundred thousand clones, about 89% found once. The rearrangement joins TRBV14 to TRBJ2-3; no clear D gene. The receptor's source is a man between 25 and 39 years old with acute or convalescent COVID-19. Input material: peripheral blood. CDR3 in amino acids: CASSQTTGTDTQYF. CDR3 bases: TGTGCCAGCAGCCAAACGACTGGCACAGATACGCAGTATTTT.